Below are 4 T cell receptor beta chains sequenced from a single sample in a study of shared clonotypes between healthy human individuals. Using immunoSEQ multiplex PCR, the repertoire was profiled, and TCRdb retains in-frame clones only, with some absent. The repertoire holds 2 million to 2.5 million clones, with 85% to 95% as singletons. The sample comprised naive CD4+ T cells from PBMCs. Subset specified: CD45RA+ positively selected. Every receptor here comes from a man between 18 and 35 years old in good health. Some clones in this sample may be carry-over from other donors' samples.

This clone was picked up one time. V usage is TRBV14 and J usage is TRBJ2-5; TRBD1 is a possible D gene (6 bases). Trimming pared 4 bases from V and 7 bases from J, leaving 16 bases between. Germline V gene lookup returns CDR1 SGHDN and CDR2 FVKESK. The CDR3 length is 14 residues. CDR3: CASSPGTWHLTQYF. In DNA, the CDR3 is TGTGCCAGCAGCCCCGGGACATGGCATTTGACCCAGTACTTC.

The DNA for the CDR3 is TGTGCCAGCAGTTTGCCACTAGCGGGTGTGCGGGAGCAGTACTTC. Encoded protein: CASSLPLAGVREQYF. The chain links TRBV28 to TRBJ2-5; the match to TRBD2 covers 9 bases. There are 15 residues in the CDR3. Germline CDR1 is MDHEN and CDR2 is SYDVKM. Trimming cost V 3 bases and J 11 bases; bases outside gene matches: 13.

The CDR3 loop reads CASSYLSGTQAFF. The DNA of the CDR3 is TGTGCCAGCAGTTACTTGTCGGGGACCCAAGCTTTCTTT. The chain employs TRBV6-5 and TRBJ1-1, with D possibly being TRBD1 (5 bases). The CDR3 length is 13 residues. V was shortened by 1 base and J by 9 bases, with 12 bases between the two germline ends. Germline lookup yields CDR1 MNHEY and CDR2 SVGAGI.

This chain links TRBV6-8 with TRBJ2-7; 7 positions match TRBD2. The CDR3 spans 13 residues. After removal of 9 bases from V and 4 bases from J, the junction contained 9 bases not matched to a gene. Germline CDR1 and CDR2: MNHGY and SAAAGT. As DNA, the CDR3 is TGTGCCAGTCCCTTCGGCGGGAGTTACGAGCAGTACTTC. Translating it yields CASPFGGSYEQYF.